This T cell receptor (beta chain) was sequenced for a study of identical twins. The CDR3 length is 14 residues. Trimming removed 1 base from V and 4 bases from J; junction bases left unmatched: 5. Per germline, CDR1 SGHRS and CDR2 YFSETQ. Study-wide findings and caveats: Donors were not followed over many years; analysis was cross-sectional.

MiXCR, applied by TCRdb to the 5' RACE reads, yields one record per CDR3 protein. The sample carries around 250,000 distinct CDR3 sequences, approximately 7% recorded once. This clonotype was seen repeatedly, ten times or more. Its antigen is undetermined. The same data also went into a second study, on yellow fever vaccine responses in identical twins.

The sample was memory (CD45RO+) T cells sorted from blood. The gene calls are TRBV5-1 and TRBJ2-7; 7 bases align to TRBD2. The receptor comes from a woman younger than 30 in good health. The CDR3 region has the DNA TGCGCCAGCAGCTTGTGGGCTAGCGGATACGAGCAGTACTTC. Translated: CASSLWASGYEQYF.